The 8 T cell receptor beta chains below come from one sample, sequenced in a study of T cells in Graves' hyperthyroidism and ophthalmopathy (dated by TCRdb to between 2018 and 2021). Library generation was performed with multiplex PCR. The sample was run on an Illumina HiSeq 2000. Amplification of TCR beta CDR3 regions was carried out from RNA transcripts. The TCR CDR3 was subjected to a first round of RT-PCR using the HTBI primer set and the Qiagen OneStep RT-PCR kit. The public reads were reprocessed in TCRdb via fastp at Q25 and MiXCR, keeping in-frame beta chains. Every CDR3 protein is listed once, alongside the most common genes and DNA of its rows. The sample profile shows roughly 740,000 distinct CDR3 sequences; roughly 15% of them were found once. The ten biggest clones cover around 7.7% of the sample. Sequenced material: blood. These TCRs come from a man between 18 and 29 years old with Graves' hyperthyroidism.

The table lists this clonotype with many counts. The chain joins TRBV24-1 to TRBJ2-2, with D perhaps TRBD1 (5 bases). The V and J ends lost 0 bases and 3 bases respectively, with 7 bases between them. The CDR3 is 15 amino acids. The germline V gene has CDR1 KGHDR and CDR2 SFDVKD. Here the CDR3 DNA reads TGTGCCACCAGTGATTTGCCCAGGGACACCGGGGAGCTGTTTTTT. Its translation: CATSDLPRDTGELFF.

CDR3 protein: CASSEGPGTGSSYEQYF. CDR3 sequence (DNA): TGTGCCAGCAGTGAGGGGCCCGGGACCGGGAGCTCCTACGAGCAGTACTTC. The V gene is TRBV2, the J gene TRBJ2-7, with a possible D match to TRBD2 (6 bases). V was pared by 3 bases and J by 0 bases, with 18 bases between. Germline CDR1 SNHLY, CDR2 FYNNEI. The CDR3 loop spans 17 amino acids.

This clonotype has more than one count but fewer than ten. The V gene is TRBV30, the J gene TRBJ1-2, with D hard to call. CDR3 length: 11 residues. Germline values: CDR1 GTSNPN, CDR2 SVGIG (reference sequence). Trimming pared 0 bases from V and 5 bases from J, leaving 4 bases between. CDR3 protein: CAWSVLYGYTF. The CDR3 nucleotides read TGTGCCTGGAGTGTACTATATGGCTACACCTTC.

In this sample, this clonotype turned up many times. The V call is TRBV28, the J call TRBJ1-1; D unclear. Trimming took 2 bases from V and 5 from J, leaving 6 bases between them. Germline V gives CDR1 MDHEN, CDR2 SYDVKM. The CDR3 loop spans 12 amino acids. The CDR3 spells CASSLMRTEAFF. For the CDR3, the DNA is TGTGCCAGCAGTTTAATGAGAACTGAAGCTTTCTTT.

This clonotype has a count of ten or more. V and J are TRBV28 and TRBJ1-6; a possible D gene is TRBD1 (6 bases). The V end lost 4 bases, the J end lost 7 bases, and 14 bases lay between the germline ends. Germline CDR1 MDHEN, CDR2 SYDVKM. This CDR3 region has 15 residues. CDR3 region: CASSSGGAGNSPLHF. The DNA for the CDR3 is TGTGCCAGCAGTTCCGGGGGGGCAGGAAATTCACCCCTCCACTTT.

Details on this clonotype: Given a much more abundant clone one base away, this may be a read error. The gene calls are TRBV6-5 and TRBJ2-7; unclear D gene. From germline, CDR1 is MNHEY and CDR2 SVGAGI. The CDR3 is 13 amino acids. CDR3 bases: TGTGACAGCAGTTCGGGCCCCAGCTCTGAGCAGTACTTC. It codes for CDSSSGPSSEQYF.

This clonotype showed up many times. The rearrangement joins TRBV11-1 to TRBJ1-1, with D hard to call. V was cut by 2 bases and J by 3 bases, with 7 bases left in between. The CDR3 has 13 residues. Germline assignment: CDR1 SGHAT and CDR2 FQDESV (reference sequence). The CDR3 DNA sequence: TGTGCCAGCAGCTTATACTACGACACTGAAGCTTTCTTT. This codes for CASSLYYDTEAFF.

The CDR3 loop is CSASELSASGRPKGYEQYF. CDR3 nucleotides: TGCAGTGCTAGCGAGCTCTCTGCTAGCGGGAGACCCAAGGGCTACGAGCAGTACTTC. The chain couples TRBV20-1 to TRBJ2-7, with 10 bases that match TRBD2. Germline V lookup: CDR1 DFQATT, CDR2 SNEGSKA (reference sequence). CDR3 size: 19 residues. V dropped 3 bases and J dropped 3; count of bases not matched to a gene: 20.